The sequence of this T cell receptor beta chain was determined in a study of shared clonotypes between healthy human individuals. Study-wide background: With ages of 18 to 49, the donors were a couple of women and a few men. Study-wide points: Lower generation probabilities were found for non-shared clonotypes than for those shared by all four donors.

A remark on this clone: Its antigen is still unknown.

The V end was cut by 6 bases, the J end by 0 bases, with 10 bases between. Germline CDR1 SGHRS, CDR2 YFSETQ. The CDR3 extends over 15 amino acids. A roughly 220 ng quantity of DNA, roughly 32,000 T cell genomes, went into the sorted-subset replicate PCRs. Profiling relied on immunoSEQ multiplex PCR, and the TCRdb table lists in-frame clones only, not all of them. Of approximately 980,000 clones listed, 70% to 85% were seen once; the top ten hold about 1.5%. The V gene is TRBV5-1, the J gene TRBJ2-6; perhaps TRBD2 as D (5 bases). The source is a man aged 18 to 30 in good health. The sample taken for sequencing was memory CD4+ T cells sorted from blood. Regarding subset: CD45RA-negative fraction. In DNA, the CDR3 is TGCGCCAGCACTGAGGGTAACTCTGGGGCCAACGTCCTGACTTTC. This translates into CASTEGNSGANVLTF.